This T cell receptor beta chain was captured by sequencing in a study of T cell responses to AZD1222 COVID-19 vaccine. Findings and limits, study-wide: CD4 TCRs linked to vaccination spanned spike, dominating at 160-218 and 743-854. Close to half of all spike-specific TCRs reportedly target regions of the variants that are unmutated.

Clones were read by immunoSEQ multiplex PCR, and TCRdb kept only the in-frame ones, dropping some. The sample yields roughly 140,000 clones, approximately 90% seen once. Germline V gene sequence: CDR1 MDHEN, CDR2 SYDVKM. Trimming removed 5 bases from V and 1 base from J; junction bases left unmatched: 10. The CDR3 spans 17 residues. About this clone: The antigen is not known.

This specimen consisted of peripheral blood, obtained 28 days after the second AZD1222 dose. The sequence was collected from an adult who received the AZD1222 COVID-19 vaccine. V and J are TRBV28 and TRBJ2-3; 9 bases match TRBD1. The CDR3 sequence: CASSQIGTGMGTDTQYF. CDR3 nucleotides: TGTGCCAGCAGTCAAATTGGGACAGGGATGGGCACAGATACGCAGTATTTT.